This T cell receptor beta chain was sequenced during a study of beta chain features in type 1 diabetes. Study at large: In age, gender and cell yields, patients were similar to healthy donors.

The investigators reverse transcribed all of the isolated RNA, so they sequenced expressed TCRB transcripts. Profiling relied on immunoSEQ multiplex PCR, and the TCRdb table lists in-frame clones only, not all of them. The sample yields around 70,000 clones, approximately 47% seen once. Overall study results and limits: People with Type 1 diabetes carried modestly yet significantly shorter TCRB CDR3s in all four CD4+ subsets. VDJ junctions in type 1 diabetes patients carried more deletions and fewer insertions.

For this clone: Its specificity is not known.

Germline CDR1 MNHNS, CDR2 SASEGT. The CDR3 totals 13 residues. V shed 8 bases and J shed 4 bases, with 14 bases lying between them. One heparinised blood draw averaging around 110 mL was given by each donor. V usage is TRBV6-1 and J usage is TRBJ1-1; possibly TRBD1 for D (5 bases). The source of this sequence is a man aged 25 to 40 with type 1 diabetes. Input material: central memory CD4+ T cells from blood. The CDR3 spells CASQTVPTTEAFF. The CDR3 region has the DNA TGTGCCAGCCAGACAGTACCGACCACTGAAGCTTTCTTT.